What follows are 26 T cell receptor beta chains derived from one specimen sequenced in a study of CD8 T cells in Susac syndrome. Random hexamers served to reverse transcribe roughly 0.45 to 1 ug RNA. TCRdb ran MiXCR on the immunoSEQ multiplex PCR reads and lists one entry per CDR3 protein. The sample lists approximately 200,000 distinct CDR3 sequences, 90% to 95% occurring once. Sequenced sample: CD4+ T cells from PBMCs. The receptors stem from a human donor with multiple sclerosis.

The chain is built from TRBV3-1 and TRBJ2-1, with 8 bases matching TRBD2. V shed 5 bases and J 8 bases; nucleotides not matched to a gene: 8. CDR1 and CDR2 (germline): LGHDT, YNNKEL (reference sequence). CDR3 length: 14 residues. CDR3 loop: CASSSIGRGDEQFF. The CDR3, as DNA: TGTGCCAGCAGCTCAATCGGGAGGGGCGATGAGCAGTTCTTC.

CDR3 amino acids: CSAGGPGVAGDAYTQYF. CDR3 bases: TGCAGTGCTGGCGGCCCAGGAGTGGCGGGAGATGCGTATACGCAGTATTTT. The V call is TRBV20-1, the J call TRBJ2-3; 7 nucleotides line up with TRBD2. Germline V gene data show CDR1 as DFQATT and CDR2 as SNEGSKA (reference sequence). The J segment lost 7 bases and the V segment lost 5 bases, leaving 21 bases of the junction unmatched. The CDR3 is 17 amino acids.

The genes are TRBV7-9 and TRBJ1-2; D is unresolved. Germline V gene lookup returns CDR1 SEHNR and CDR2 FQNEAQ (reference sequence). V was clipped by 4 bases and J by 5 bases, with 14 bases between them. This CDR3 has 14 amino acids. In DNA, the CDR3 is TGTGCCAGCAGCTCGGGTGCGCCGGGGTATGGCTACACCTTC. Its protein product is CASSSGAPGYGYTF.

The chain employs TRBV5-1 and TRBJ2-7; either TRBD1 or TRBD2 may supply D (5 bases each). The CDR3 is 15 amino acids. Germline V gives CDR1 SGHRS, CDR2 YFSETQ. The V gene lost 0 bases and the J gene lost 0 bases, with 10 bases spanning the gap. The CDR3 DNA is TGCGCCAGCAGCTTGGACCAAGGGACCTCCTACGAGCAGTACTTC. Its protein is CASSLDQGTSYEQYF.

The rearrangement links TRBV12-3 or TRBV12-4 to TRBJ1-5, with a weak D call TRBD1 (6 bases). Trimming removed 1 base from V and 7 bases from J, with 11 bases in between. This CDR3 region has 14 residues. The chain's CDR3 is CASSLGGGQQPQHF. The CDR3, as DNA: TGTGCCAGCAGTTTAGGAGGGGGGCAACAGCCCCAGCATTTT.

The chain is built from TRBV29-1 and TRBJ2-3; 8 bases agree with TRBD2. The V gene's germline CDR1 is SQVTM and CDR2 ANQGSEA. The junction had 12 bases not matched to a gene; V was cut back by 7 bases and J by 0 bases. The CDR3 contains 16 residues. The CDR3 sequence: CSALPGGGASTDTQYF. Here the CDR3 DNA reads TGCAGCGCCCTCCCGGGGGGGGGTGCTAGCACAGATACGCAGTATTTT.

The chain links TRBV25-1 to TRBJ2-1; perhaps TRBD2 as D (5 bases). Between the trimmed V and J ends, which lost 2 bases and 5 bases, there was a span of 16 bases. The CDR3 sequence is 16 residues long. Germline CDR1 reads MGHDK; CDR2 reads SYGVNS. CDR3: CASSEGTLAFNNEQFF. Here the CDR3 DNA reads TGTGCCAGCAGTGAAGGCACCTTAGCGTTCAACAATGAGCAGTTCTTC.

The CDR3 coding sequence is TGTGCCAGCAGTTTTTCTAGCGGGAGAATGGGGACCCAGTACTTC. It specifies CASSFSSGRMGTQYF. The chain combines TRBV12-3 or TRBV12-4 with TRBJ2-5; TRBD2 agrees at 10 bases. Losses at the gene ends were 3 bases for V and 7 bases for J; bases not matched to a gene: 8. This CDR3 contains 15 residues.

This clonotype occurred once. The gene calls are TRBV20-1 and TRBJ2-4; D not certain. The CDR3 extends over 14 amino acids. V gave up 5 bases and J gave up 0 bases, with 11 bases separating them. CDR1 is DFQATT, CDR2 SNEGSKA, per germline (reference sequence). In DNA form, the CDR3 reads TGCAGTGCTCGACTGACCCTAGCCAAAAACATTCAGTACTTC. Encoded protein: CSARLTLAKNIQYF.

The rearrangement links TRBV23-1 to TRBJ1-4; D not certain. TRBV23-1 is an ORF, with its function uncertain. Between the trimmed V and J ends, which lost 9 bases and 4 bases, there was a span of 15 bases. This CDR3 contains 14 residues. The CDR3 loop reads CASLIWVNNEKLFF. The CDR3, as DNA: TGCGCCAGTCTCATCTGGGTTAATAATGAAAAACTGTTTTTT.

This clonotype showed up just once. V gene TRBV6-5 combines with J gene TRBJ1-1; D gene unclear. The CDR3 is 15 amino acids. Germline V lookup: CDR1 MNHEY, CDR2 SVGAGI. V lost 3 bases, J lost 7 bases, and 18 bases lay in between. The CDR3 here is CASSYYPVGSFEAFF. The CDR3 nucleotides read TGTGCCAGCAGTTATTACCCTGTCGGTTCCTTTGAAGCTTTCTTT.

V gene TRBV7-3 combines with J gene TRBJ2-1, with D perhaps matching TRBD2 (6 bases). The germline V gene has CDR1 SGHTA and CDR2 FQGTGA. With 5 bases removed from V and 4 bases from J, the gap between germline ends came to 15 bases. This CDR3 contains 15 residues. For the CDR3, the DNA is TGTGCCAGCAGCCTCGGGACTTCCCAGTACAATGAGCAGTTCTTC. Its translation: CASSLGTSQYNEQFF.

CDR3 region: CASGFYEQYF. The CDR3 DNA reads TGTGCCAGCGGATTCTACGAGCAGTACTTC. The V call is TRBV6-5, the J call TRBJ2-7; D unclear. Germline CDR1 reads MNHEY; CDR2 reads SVGAGI. This CDR3 comprises 10 residues. V lost 8 bases and J 3 bases, leaving 5 bases between the germline ends.

The chain recombines TRBV30 with TRBJ2-4; TRBD2 is a possible D gene (6 bases). The CDR3 totals 14 residues. Germline CDR1 is GTSNPN and CDR2 is SVGIG (reference sequence). V dropped 2 bases and J dropped 9 bases, with 17 bases sitting between them. The CDR3 DNA reads as TGTGCCTGGAGTCTTCACGACCGGAGGGGCATTCAGTACTTC. As protein: CAWSLHDRRGIQYF.

This chain connects TRBV7-6 to TRBJ2-7; 11 bases are shared with TRBD1. Per the germline V gene, CDR1 is SGHVS and CDR2 is FNYEAQ. CDR3 size: 15 residues. V lost 1 base to trimming and J lost 2 bases; unmatched junction nucleotides: 1. The CDR3 protein is CASSLGGQGAYEQYF. Written as DNA, the CDR3 is TGTGCCAGCAGCTTAGGGGGACAGGGGGCCTACGAGCAGTACTTC.

The chain has TRBV15 and TRBJ2-5; 12 bases agree with TRBD2. This CDR3 contains 15 residues. The V segment lost 8 bases and the J segment 5 bases; nucleotides outside the gene matches: 9. The germline CDR1 and CDR2 sequences are LNHNV and YYDKDF (reference sequence). The CDR3 DNA sequence: TGTGCCACCGCACTAGCGGGGGGCATGCGGGAGACCCAGTACTTC. This translates into CATALAGGMRETQYF. The full variable domain, rest sourced from reference TRBV15 and TRBJ2-5, is DAMVIQNPRYQVTQFGKPVTLSCSQTLNHNVMYWYQQKSSQAPKLLFHYYDKDFNNEADTPDNFQSRRPNTSFCFLDIRSPGLGDTAMYLCATALAGGMRETQYFGPGTRLLVL.

The V call is TRBV10-1, the J call TRBJ2-1; perhaps TRBD2 as D (5 bases). Germline CDR1 reads WNHNN; CDR2 reads SYGVQD (reference sequence). Trimming stripped 0 bases from V and 0 bases from J, with 15 bases between. The CDR3 contains 18 residues. Here the CDR3 reads CASSESNRGPSSYNEQFF. Written as DNA, the CDR3 is TGCGCCAGCAGTGAGTCGAATCGCGGGCCCTCCTCCTACAATGAGCAGTTCTTC.

The chain has TRBV5-1 and TRBJ2-5; 7 bases match TRBD2. The CDR3 runs to 14 residues. CDR1 is SGHRS and CDR2 is YFSETQ in the germline V gene. Trimming at V came to 3 bases and at J to 4 bases, leaving 6 bases not matched to a gene. The DNA of the CDR3 is TGCGCCAGCAGCTCAACCAGGGAGGGAGAGACCCAGTACTTC. Amino acid sequence: CASSSTREGETQYF. Using reference TRBV5-1 and TRBJ2-5 for the parts outside the CDR3, the full variable domain is KAGVTQTPRYLIKTRGQQVTLSCSPISGHRSVSWYQQTPGQGLQFLFEYFSETQRNKGNFPGRFSGRQFSNSRSEMNVSTLELGDSALYLCASSSTREGETQYFGPGTRLLVL.

The chain uses TRBV6-5 and TRBJ2-7; TRBD1 is a possible D gene (6 bases). This CDR3 is built from 15 residues. Trimming removed 5 bases from V and 3 bases from J, with 17 bases in between. Looked up from germline, CDR1 is MNHEY and CDR2 is SVGAGI. CDR3 bases: TGTGCCAGCAGTACAACAGGGATCTCCCTCTACGAGCAGTACTTC. It encodes CASSTTGISLYEQYF.

This chain links TRBV18 with TRBJ1-2; tentative D call: TRBD1 (6 bases). The CDR3 extends over 13 amino acids. Trimming stripped 4 bases from V and 8 bases from J, with 14 bases between. From germline, CDR1 is KGHSH and CDR2 LQKENI. The CDR3 is CASSRERTEGYTF. Here the CDR3 DNA reads TGTGCCAGCTCACGGGAAAGGACAGAAGGCTACACCTTC.

This rearrangement joins TRBV20-1 to TRBJ2-7; D is uncertain. Germline V lookup: CDR1 DFQATT, CDR2 SNEGSKA (reference sequence). V gave up 1 base and J gave up 4 bases, with 8 bases separating them. The CDR3 totals 12 residues. In nucleotides, the CDR3 is TGCAGTGCTAGAGGGGCAGTTTACGAGCAGTACTTC. Translating it yields CSARGAVYEQYF.

This rearrangement joins TRBV19 to TRBJ2-1, with no clear D. The V and J ends lost 1 base and 4 bases respectively, with 8 bases between them. Germline CDR1 is LNHDA and CDR2 is SQIVND (reference sequence). This CDR3 has 14 residues. CDR3 protein: CASSIVLGYNEQFF. CDR3 in DNA: TGTGCCAGTAGTATAGTACTGGGATACAATGAGCAGTTCTTC.

The J gene is TRBJ1-1, the V gene TRBV20-1; D remains ambiguous. The V and J ends lost 1 base and 10 bases respectively, with 19 bases between them. Per the germline V gene, CDR1 is DFQATT and CDR2 is SNEGSKA (reference sequence). The CDR3 spans 14 residues. The CDR3: CSARGLTLSRGAFF. Written as DNA, the CDR3 is TGCAGTGCTAGAGGCCTGACGCTCTCAAGAGGAGCTTTCTTT.

The V call is TRBV6-6, the J call TRBJ2-7; 10 bases are shared with TRBD1. In germline, CDR1 is MNHNY, CDR2 SVGAGI (reference sequence). The CDR3 spans 14 residues. Trimming took 8 bases from V and 5 from J; bases not matched to a gene: 9. CDR3 region: CASLSGTGDNEQYF. As DNA, the CDR3 is TGTGCCAGCCTTTCCGGGACAGGGGACAACGAGCAGTACTTC.

The chain employs TRBV5-1 and TRBJ1-5, with a weak D call TRBD1 (5 bases). With 0 bases removed from V and 4 bases from J, the gap between germline ends came to 11 bases. This CDR3 comprises 15 residues. From germline, CDR1 is SGHRS and CDR2 YFSETQ. The CDR3 DNA is TGCGCCAGCAGCTTGGCCGGGACGGCGAATCAGCCCCAGCATTTT. Encoded protein: CASSLAGTANQPQHF.

The chain carries TRBV20-1 and TRBJ2-3; 7 bases align to TRBD2. Germline values: CDR1 DFQATT, CDR2 SNEGSKA (reference sequence). CDR3 length equals 14 residues. Germline trimming cut 3 bases from V and 4 bases from J; bases unmatched to any gene: 7. CDR3 loop: CSASQTSSSDTQYF. CDR3 coding DNA: TGCAGTGCTAGCCAGACTAGCAGCTCAGATACGCAGTATTTT.